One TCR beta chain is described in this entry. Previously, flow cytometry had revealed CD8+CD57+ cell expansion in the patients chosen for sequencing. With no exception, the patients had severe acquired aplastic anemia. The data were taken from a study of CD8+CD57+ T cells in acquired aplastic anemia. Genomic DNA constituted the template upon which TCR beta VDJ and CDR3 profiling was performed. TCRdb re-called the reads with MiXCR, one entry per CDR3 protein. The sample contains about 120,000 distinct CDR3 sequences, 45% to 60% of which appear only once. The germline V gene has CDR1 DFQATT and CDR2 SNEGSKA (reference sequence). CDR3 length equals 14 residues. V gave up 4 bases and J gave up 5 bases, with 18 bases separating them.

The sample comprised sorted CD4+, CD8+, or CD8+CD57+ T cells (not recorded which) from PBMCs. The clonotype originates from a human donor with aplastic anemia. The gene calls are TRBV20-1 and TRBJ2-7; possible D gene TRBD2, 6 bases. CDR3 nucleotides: TGCAGTGCTACCCGCGGCCAGACTAGGCACGAGCAGTACTTC. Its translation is CSATRGQTRHEQYF.